These 27 T cell receptor beta chains came from one sample sequenced in a study of blood T cells in healthy people across ages. Alongside a J-beta primer mix, a sample-barcoded 5' primer served in a second PCR lasting 7 to 11 cycles. TCRdb reprocessed the 5' RACE reads with MiXCR, giving one entry per CDR3 protein. The table has 1.5 million to 2 million distinct CDR3 sequences, less than 50% seen once. Sequenced: blood. Receptor source: a woman in her thirties or forties in good health.

This clonotype occurred a few times. J is TRBJ1-2 and V is TRBV4-2, with 12 nucleotides matching TRBD1. The ends lost 2 bases at V and 8 bases at J; junction bases unmatched: 6. Germline values: CDR1 LGHNA, CDR2 YNFKEQ. CDR3 length: 15 amino acids. CDR3: CASSQLGQGAEGYTF. CDR3 in DNA: TGTGCCAGCAGCCAACTGGGACAGGGGGCGGAGGGCTACACCTTC.

The gene calls are TRBV6-1 and TRBJ2-4; D unresolved. The J call is in doubt because the DNA end fits TRBJ2-5 better. The CDR3 runs to 12 residues. Germline V gives CDR1 MNHNS, CDR2 SASEGT. The CDR3 nucleotides read TGTGCCAGCAGTGACGTCACAGAGACCCAGTACTTC. Translating gives CASSDVTETQYF.

This clonotype was counted a few times. One end of the junction is discordant with germline, which a read error may explain. This chain uses TRBV29-1 with TRBJ2-7, with TRBD2 matching 8 bases. The CDR3 runs to 15 residues. Germline V gene data show CDR1 as SQVTM and CDR2 as ANQGSEA. CDR3 loop: CSVEVVAGGTYEQYF. As DNA, the CDR3 is TGCAGCGTCGAAGTGGTGGCGGGGGGTACCTACGAGCAGTACTTC.

This CDR3 reads CASSPRIPNTGELFF. CDR3 sequence (DNA): TGTGCCAGCAGCCCTAGAATACCCAACACCGGGGAGCTGTTTTTT. This chain joins TRBV6-5 and TRBJ2-2; D not resolved. V gave up 6 bases and J gave up 2 bases, with 13 bases separating them. The CDR3 is 15 amino acids. Germline CDR1 reads MNHEY; CDR2 reads SVGAGI.

The rearrangement joins TRBV9 to TRBJ2-7, with 10 positions matching TRBD2. The better agreement between TRBJ2-5 and the DNA end casts doubt on the J call. This CDR3 spans 16 amino acids. Germline V gene data show CDR1 as SGDLS and CDR2 as YYNGEE. The CDR3 sequence: CASSVEDSGGRETQYF. The CDR3 bases are TGTGCCAGCAGCGTAGAAGATAGCGGGGGGCGGGAGACCCAGTACTTC.

The chain links TRBV7-9 to TRBJ2-5, with 10 bases identical to TRBD2. The germline V gene encodes CDR1 SEHNR and CDR2 FQNEAQ (reference sequence). V lost 2 bases to trimming and J lost 2 bases; unmatched junction nucleotides: 8. The CDR3 is 17 amino acids. The CDR3: CASSLTAGGPRQETQYF. The CDR3 nucleotides read TGTGCCAGCAGCTTAACAGCGGGGGGGCCGAGGCAAGAGACCCAGTACTTC.

In DNA, the CDR3 is TGCGCCAGCAGCCAGGGGGGGGCGAACACTGAAGCTTTCTTT. This gives the protein CASSQGGANTEAFF. The chain combines TRBV5-1 with TRBJ1-1; 7 bases agree with TRBD1. V shed 4 bases, J shed 1 base, and the junction held 4 bases outside the gene matches. Germline CDR1 SGHRS, CDR2 YFSETQ. This CDR3 is 14 amino acids long.

This clonotype has just a few counts. The V gene is TRBV29-1, the J gene TRBJ1-3, with 10 bases matching TRBD1. The CDR3 runs to 15 residues. CDR1 is SQVTM, CDR2 ANQGSEA, per germline. V dropped 2 bases and J dropped 2; count of bases not matched to a gene: 3. The CDR3 coding sequence is TGCAGCGTTGAAAAAGGGACAGGGGCTGGAAACACCATATATTTT. Translated: CSVEKGTGAGNTIYF.

V and J are TRBV27 and TRBJ2-3; 8 bases map to TRBD2. Looked up from germline, CDR1 is MNHEY and CDR2 is SMNVEV (reference sequence). The CDR3 is 14 amino acids. The ends lost 7 bases at V and 4 bases at J; junction bases unmatched: 7. CDR3 amino acids: CASTGRGAADTQYF. CDR3 nucleotides: TGTGCCAGCACCGGGAGGGGGGCGGCAGATACGCAGTATTTT.

This chain links TRBV20-1 with TRBJ2-7, with D perhaps TRBD1 or TRBD2 (6 bases each). The CDR3 is 13 amino acids. In germline, CDR1 is DFQATT, CDR2 SNEGSKA (reference sequence). Trimming removed 3 bases from V and 5 bases from J, with 14 bases in between. This CDR3 is CSASPGAINEQYF. The CDR3 DNA is TGCAGTGCTAGTCCGGGGGCAATAAACGAGCAGTACTTC.

The gene calls are TRBV28 and TRBJ2-5; D remains ambiguous. The CDR3 is made up of 12 amino acids. Germline assignment: CDR1 MDHEN and CDR2 SYDVKM. V lost 3 bases, J lost 7 bases, and 9 bases lay in between. The CDR3 nucleotides are TGTGCCAGCAGTTTCGTGGTTGGGACCCAGTACTTC. Protein sequence: CASSFVVGTQYF.

In its sample, this clonotype was seen a few times. V is TRBV15 and J is TRBJ1-2; 7 bases align to TRBD1. Germline CDR1 LNHNV, CDR2 YYDKDF (reference sequence). Trimming cost V 3 bases and J 3 bases; bases outside gene matches: 4. The CDR3 extends over 14 amino acids. CDR3 loop: CATSSTGDDYGYTF. As DNA, the CDR3 is TGTGCCACCAGCAGTACAGGGGACGACTATGGCTACACCTTC.

The chain couples TRBV5-1 to TRBJ2-7, with D perhaps TRBD2 (5 bases). TRBJ2-5 explains the end of the DNA better; the J call may be wrong. The CDR3 sequence is 11 residues long. The germline V gene encodes CDR1 SGHRS and CDR2 YFSETQ. The CDR3 region has the DNA TGCGCCAGCGGCGAAGGAGGGACCCAGTACTTC. Translated, it gives CASGEGGTQYF.

The V call is TRBV5-1, the J call TRBJ2-1; D perhaps matches TRBD2 (5 bases). Trimming stripped 4 bases from V and 3 bases from J, with 14 bases between. The CDR3 is made up of 15 amino acids. From germline, CDR1 is SGHRS and CDR2 YFSETQ. The CDR3 loop reads CASSTSNSDYNEQFF. The CDR3 nucleotides are TGCGCCAGCAGCACCTCTAATAGCGACTACAATGAGCAGTTCTTC.

This clonotype was seen more than once but under ten times. The V call is TRBV12-3 or TRBV12-4, the J call TRBJ2-3; 8 bases fit TRBD2. The CDR3 has 18 amino acids. V trimming: 3 bases; J trimming: 9 bases; junction bases outside the gene matches: 20. CDR3 residues: CASSLVSRLRGESGTQYF. CDR3 nucleotide sequence: TGTGCCAGCAGTTTGGTCTCCCGTTTGCGGGGGGAGTCAGGGACGCAGTATTTT.

The chain joins TRBV24-1 to TRBJ2-7, with 12 bases identical to TRBD1. Judging by the DNA end, TRBJ2-5 fits better; the J call may be wrong. The CDR3 covers 16 residues. From germline, CDR1 is KGHDR and CDR2 SFDVKD. Here the CDR3 reads CATSDLGQGAGETQYF. The CDR3 region has the DNA TGTGCCACCAGTGACCTGGGACAGGGGGCGGGAGAGACCCAGTACTTC.

V usage is TRBV27 and J usage is TRBJ1-4, with D perhaps TRBD1 (6 bases). The CDR3 spans 15 residues. Germline values: CDR1 MNHEY, CDR2 SMNVEV (reference sequence). The V gene lost 6 bases and the J gene lost 10 bases, with 21 bases spanning the gap. The CDR3 DNA sequence: TGTGCCAGCAGGACCGGGGGGGCTTCGGGGGGAAAACTGTTTTTT. This encodes CASRTGGASGGKLFF.

The chain carries TRBV5-1 and TRBJ2-3; possible D gene TRBD2, 5 bases. This CDR3 region has 15 residues. The ends were cut back, 2 bases at V and 0 bases at J, with 10 bases in the middle. Germline values: CDR1 SGHRS, CDR2 YFSETQ. This CDR3 reads CASSFGETSTDTQYF. The CDR3 DNA sequence: TGCGCCAGCAGCTTTGGGGAGACTAGCACAGATACGCAGTATTTT.

The rearrangement joins TRBV6-5 to TRBJ1-2; 9 positions agree with TRBD1. CDR3 length: 18 amino acids. V lost 0 bases, J lost 0 bases, and 8 bases stayed unmatched. Per germline, CDR1 MNHEY and CDR2 SVGAGI. CDR3 region: CASSYSDRGSRANYGYTF. The CDR3 DNA reads as TGTGCCAGCAGTTACTCTGACAGGGGGTCCCGAGCTAACTATGGCTACACCTTC.

This clonotype was seen a handful of times. This chain joins TRBV2 and TRBJ2-6, with D unresolved. The germline V gene encodes CDR1 SNHLY and CDR2 FYNNEI. Deletions cut 2 bases from V and 4 bases from J, with 12 bases between. The CDR3 loop spans 16 amino acids. CDR3 bases: TGTGCCAGCAGTGAAATCCCCAGGTCAGGGGCCAACGTCCTGACTTTC. Translated, it gives CASSEIPRSGANVLTF.

The chain uses TRBV18 and TRBJ2-1, with 14 positions matching TRBD2. Germline assignment: CDR1 KGHSH and CDR2 LQKENI. With 0 bases clipped from V and 11 bases from J, the junction kept 3 bases outside the gene matches. The CDR3 runs to 15 residues. CDR3 in DNA: TGTGCCAGCTCACCACCGACTAGCGGGGGGGCCCAGCAGTTCTTC. Residues: CASSPPTSGGAQQFF.

In its sample, this clonotype was seen once. The chain joins TRBV7-2 to TRBJ1-5; a possible D gene is TRBD1 (5 bases). Germline lookup yields CDR1 SGHTA and CDR2 FQGNSA. This CDR3 is 17 amino acids long. The V end was cut by 1 base, the J end by 1 base, with 14 bases between. The CDR3 sequence is CASSLEGRERSNQPQHF. CDR3 bases: TGTGCCAGCAGCTTAGAGGGCAGGGAAAGGAGCAATCAGCCCCAGCATTTT.

V gene TRBV15 combines with J gene TRBJ1-1; D uncertain. The germline V gene has CDR1 LNHNV and CDR2 YYDKDF (reference sequence). The CDR3 is 13 amino acids. The V and J ends lost 0 bases and 7 bases respectively, with 9 bases between them. The CDR3 sequence is CATSRDHLIEAFF. CDR3 sequence (DNA): TGTGCCACCAGCAGAGATCACCTGATTGAAGCTTTCTTT.

This clonotype was counted once. V and J are TRBV11-2 and TRBJ2-5, with TRBD1 matching over 7 bases. Germline assignment: CDR1 SGHAT and CDR2 FQNNGV. The trim removed 2 bases at V and 4 bases at J, leaving 10 bases unmatched. The CDR3 is 16 amino acids. The DNA of the CDR3 is TGTGCCAGCAGCTTACTACTACAGGGGATTGGAGAGACCCAGTACTTC. Its translation is CASSLLLQGIGETQYF.

V and J are TRBV20-1 and TRBJ1-4; tentative D call: TRBD1 (5 bases). This CDR3 is built from 15 residues. Germline V gene data show CDR1 as DFQATT and CDR2 as SNEGSKA (reference sequence). Trimming left V 6 bases short and J 2 bases short, with 16 bases between. CDR3 sequence: CSAEGMGGTNEKLFF. The CDR3 coding sequence is TGCAGTGCAGAGGGAATGGGGGGTACTAATGAAAAACTGTTTTTT.

V gene TRBV7-9 combines with J gene TRBJ1-2; no definite D call. The CDR3 contains 13 residues. Trimming pared 5 bases from V and 4 bases from J, leaving 11 bases between. Germline V gene sequence: CDR1 SEHNR, CDR2 FQNEAQ (reference sequence). The CDR3 DNA reads as TGTGCCAGCAGCCGCGAGAATTTCTATGGCTACACCTTC. It is translated as CASSRENFYGYTF.

This clonotype was seen more than once but under ten times. J is TRBJ1-2 and V is TRBV20-1; the D is unclear. V gave up 2 bases and J gave up 4 bases, with 11 bases separating them. Germline V lookup: CDR1 DFQATT, CDR2 SNEGSKA (reference sequence). The CDR3 extends over 13 amino acids. CDR3 coding DNA: TGCAGTGCTAGACCGCGTTCCTCCTATGGCTACACCTTC. Translated, it gives CSARPRSSYGYTF.